Sequencing of this T cell receptor (beta chain) was carried out in a study of T cells and Merkel cell carcinoma outcomes. General study points: Repertoire plus T-cell density reportedly predicted Merkel cell carcinoma outcomes.

Here immunoSEQ multiplex PCR was the method, and the copy in TCRdb shows in-frame clones only, minus some. The sample has about 4,200 clones, 80% to 95% seen once. In regard to this clone: Its antigen is not known.

Germline V lookup: CDR1 LNHDA, CDR2 SQIVND (reference sequence). The CDR3 loop spans 14 amino acids. The V gene lost 2 bases and the J gene lost 3 bases, with 7 bases spanning the gap. The specimen was tumor tissue from Merkel cell carcinoma. This TCR derives from a human donor with Merkel cell carcinoma. The chain has TRBV19 and TRBJ2-2; D not resolved. Here the CDR3 DNA reads TGTGCCAGTAGTATAACCCCTTACACCGGGGAGCTGTTTTTT. Its protein product is CASSITPYTGELFF. The whole variable domain, remainder taken from reference TRBV19 and TRBJ2-2, is DGGITQSPKYLFRKEGQNVTLSCEQNLNHDAMYWYRQDPGQGLRLIYYSQIVNDFQKGDIAEGYSVSREKKESFPLTVTSAQKNPTAFYLCASSITPYTGELFFGEGSRLTVL.